Presented here are 15 T cell receptor beta chains from one specimen sequenced in a study of OX40 agonist ivuxolimab in advanced cancers. Repertoires were generated with immunoSEQ multiplex PCR, while TCRdb's copy carries only in-frame clones and drops some. The sample yields 70,000 to 95,000 clones, 80% to 95% seen once. The source was CD4+ or CD8+ T cells sorted from blood, collected in a trial of the OX40 agonist ivuxolimab. The receptors were gathered from an adult with an advanced solid tumor such as melanoma, head and neck, liver or kidney cancer.

The J gene is TRBJ2-2, the V gene TRBV10-3; D unresolved. V was pared by 6 bases and J by 4 bases, with 12 bases between. This CDR3 comprises 14 residues. Germline lookup yields CDR1 ENHRY and CDR2 SYGVKD. CDR3: CAIRAPLITGELFF. The CDR3 nucleotides read TGTGCCATCAGGGCCCCCCTAATCACCGGGGAGCTGTTTTTT.

The chain employs TRBV7-2 and TRBJ2-7, with TRBD2 matching 13 bases. The junction had 11 bases not matched to a gene; V was cut back by 6 bases and J by 0 bases. Germline V gives CDR1 SGHTA, CDR2 FQGNSA. This CDR3 has 18 residues. CDR3 loop: CASSFTSGTSGTSYEQYF. The CDR3 nucleotides are TGTGCCAGCAGTTTCACCTCCGGGACTAGCGGGACCTCCTACGAGCAGTACTTC.

This clone was picked up one time. This chain links TRBV2 with TRBJ1-4; 8 bases align to TRBD1. The V segment lost 6 bases and the J segment 5 bases; nucleotides outside the gene matches: 5. The CDR3 is 14 amino acids. CDR1 SNHLY and CDR2 FYNNEI come from the germline V gene. CDR3 protein: CASRWTGQNEKLFF. The CDR3, as DNA: TGTGCCAGCAGATGGACAGGGCAAAATGAAAAACTGTTTTTT.

The chain uses TRBV7-2 and TRBJ2-3; 10 bases fit TRBD2. The CDR3 contains 15 residues. Trimming cost V 2 bases and J 4 bases; bases outside gene matches: 3. CDR1 is SGHTA and CDR2 is FQGNSA in the germline V gene. The CDR3 spells CASSLLAGGADTQYF. In DNA form, the CDR3 reads TGTGCCAGCAGCTTATTAGCGGGAGGAGCAGATACGCAGTATTTT.

Only one count was recorded for this clone. This chain uses TRBV27 with TRBJ2-1; 9 bases are shared with TRBD2. CDR3 size: 16 residues. The germline V gene has CDR1 MNHEY and CDR2 SMNVEV (reference sequence). The junction had 7 bases not matched to a gene; V was cut back by 4 bases and J by 3 bases. CDR3 protein: CASSSRLADSYNEQFF. The CDR3 DNA sequence: TGTGCCAGCAGTTCACGACTAGCGGATAGCTACAATGAGCAGTTCTTC.

The rearrangement joins TRBV30 to TRBJ2-7; perhaps TRBD1 as D (5 bases). V was shortened by 1 base and J by 2 bases, with 12 bases between the two germline ends. The CDR3 consists of 14 residues. Germline V gives CDR1 GTSNPN, CDR2 SVGIG (reference sequence). This CDR3 is CAWSGQFRPYEQYF. The DNA for the CDR3 is TGTGCCTGGAGTGGACAGTTTCGACCCTACGAGCAGTACTTC.

The chain combines TRBV18 with TRBJ2-7, with 10 nucleotides matching TRBD2. J lost 0 bases, V lost 3 bases, and 5 bases had no gene match. Per germline, CDR1 KGHSH and CDR2 LQKENI. The CDR3 contains 16 residues. The CDR3 is CASSPFSGRSSYEQYF. CDR3 bases: TGTGCCAGCTCACCTTTTAGCGGGAGGAGCTCCTACGAGCAGTACTTC.

The chain carries TRBV28 and TRBJ1-4, with D possibly being TRBD1 (5 bases). This CDR3 has 16 amino acids. Germline assignment: CDR1 MDHEN and CDR2 SYDVKM. V was clipped by 5 bases and J by 8 bases, with 21 bases between them. Written as DNA, the CDR3 is TGTGCCAGCAGTCCTAAGGGAACGGGACGGAGCGAAAAACTGTTTTTT. It codes for CASSPKGTGRSEKLFF.

As DNA, the CDR3 is TGTGCCGGGAGGCAGGGGGCATACAATGAGCAGTTCTTC. This gives the protein CAGRQGAYNEQFF. The genes are TRBV7-9 and TRBJ2-1; 8 positions agree with TRBD1. V trimming: 11 bases; J trimming: 4 bases; junction bases outside the gene matches: 7. Germline loops: CDR1 SEHNR, CDR2 FQNEAQ (reference sequence). The CDR3 contains 13 residues.

This chain uses TRBV4-3 with TRBJ1-4; D is uncertain. Germline V gene data show CDR1 as LGHNA and CDR2 as YSLEER. Trimming removed 0 bases from V and 8 bases from J, with 13 bases in between. There are 15 residues in the CDR3. The CDR3 sequence is CASSQDRAGREKLFF. DNA for the CDR3: TGCGCCAGCAGCCAAGATAGGGCAGGAAGGGAAAAACTGTTTTTT.

This chain uses TRBV18 with TRBJ1-5; tentative D call: TRBD1 (6 bases). The CDR3 contains 16 residues. The V and J ends lost 4 bases and 6 bases respectively, with 19 bases between them. CDR1 KGHSH and CDR2 LQKENI come from the germline V gene. The CDR3 loop is CASSLTSQGTSQPQHF. DNA of the CDR3: TGTGCCAGCTCACTAACCTCACAGGGAACGAGTCAGCCCCAGCATTTT.

This chain connects TRBV7-9 to TRBJ2-5; D is possibly TRBD1 or TRBD2 (5 bases each). The CDR3 is made up of 14 amino acids. In germline, CDR1 is SEHNR, CDR2 FQNEAQ (reference sequence). V lost 5 bases and J 0 bases, leaving 10 bases between the germline ends. CDR3 sequence: CASSRGRNQETQYF. CDR3 DNA: TGTGCCAGCAGCCGGGGACGGAACCAAGAGACCCAGTACTTC.

The chain combines TRBV5-1 with TRBJ2-2; TRBD2 agrees at 7 bases. Germline V gene data show CDR1 as SGHRS and CDR2 as YFSETQ. The J segment lost 4 bases and the V segment lost 1 base, leaving 7 bases of the junction unmatched. The CDR3 is made up of 16 amino acids. The DNA for the CDR3 is TGCGCCAGCAGCTTGTTCGCGGGAGTAGGCACCGGGGAGCTGTTTTTT. This sequence encodes CASSLFAGVGTGELFF.

The chain recombines TRBV10-3 with TRBJ2-2; D call uncertain. The CDR3 has 15 residues. Germline CDR1 is ENHRY and CDR2 is SYGVKD. With 7 bases removed from V and 2 bases from J, the gap between germline ends came to 14 bases. DNA for the CDR3: TGTGCCATCAAGGTTGGTAGCTCAAACACCGGGGAGCTGTTTTTT. Residues: CAIKVGSSNTGELFF.

The rearrangement uses TRBV4-2 and TRBJ1-5; D ambiguous. Germline V gene sequence: CDR1 LGHNA, CDR2 YNFKEQ. With 0 bases removed from V and 3 bases from J, the gap between germline ends came to 6 bases. There are 14 residues in the CDR3. For the CDR3, the DNA is TGTGCCAGCAGCCAAGAGTATAACAATCAGCCCCAGCATTTT. Translating it yields CASSQEYNNQPQHF.